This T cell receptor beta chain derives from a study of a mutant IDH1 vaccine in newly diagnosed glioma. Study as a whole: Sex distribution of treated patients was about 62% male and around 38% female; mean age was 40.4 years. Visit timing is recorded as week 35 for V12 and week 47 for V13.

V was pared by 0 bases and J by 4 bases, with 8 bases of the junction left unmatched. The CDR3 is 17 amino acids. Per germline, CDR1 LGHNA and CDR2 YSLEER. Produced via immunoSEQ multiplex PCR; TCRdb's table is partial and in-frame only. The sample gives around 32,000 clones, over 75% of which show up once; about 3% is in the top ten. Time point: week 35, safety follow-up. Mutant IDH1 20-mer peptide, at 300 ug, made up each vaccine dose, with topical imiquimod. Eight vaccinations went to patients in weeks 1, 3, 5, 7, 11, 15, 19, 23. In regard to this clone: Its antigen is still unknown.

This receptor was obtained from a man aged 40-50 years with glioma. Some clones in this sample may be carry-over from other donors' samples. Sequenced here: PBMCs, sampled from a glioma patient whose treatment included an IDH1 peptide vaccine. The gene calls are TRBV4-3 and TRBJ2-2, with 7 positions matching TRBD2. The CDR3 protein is CASSQEAGGGTTGELFF. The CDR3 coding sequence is TGCGCCAGCAGCCAAGAGGCTGGCGGGGGTACCACCGGGGAGCTGTTTTTT.